Shown below are 15 T cell receptor beta chains from a single sample sequenced in a study of neurological immune-mediated disorders. TCRdb independently ran MiXCR on the 5' RACE reads; one entry per CDR3 protein. The data hold roughly 90,000 distinct CDR3 sequences, with 3% to 4.5% observed a single time. Sequenced: PBMCs. The receptors originated from a woman aged 45-60 years with multiple sclerosis.

This clonotype was counted only a few times. The chain is built from TRBV6-2 or TRBV6-3 and TRBJ1-1; D is unresolved. The CDR3 sequence is 15 residues long. V lost 6 bases, J lost 1 base, and 15 bases lay in between. Germline CDR1 and CDR2: MNHEY and SVGEGT. The CDR3: CASRARGKPNTEAFF. DNA for the CDR3: TGTGCCAGCAGGGCCCGCGGTAAACCGAACACTGAAGCTTTCTTT.

This clonotype was seen ten or more times. The V and J genes are TRBV5-1 and TRBJ2-1, with 8 bases fitting TRBD2. This CDR3 region has 16 residues. Unmatched junction bases numbered 8, after V lost 2 bases and J lost 4 bases. CDR1 is SGHRS, CDR2 YFSETQ, per germline. This CDR3 reads CASSLMQRGYYNEQFF. DNA of the CDR3: TGCGCCAGCAGCTTAATGCAGCGGGGGTATTACAATGAGCAGTTCTTC.

This clonotype was recorded at least ten times. This chain links TRBV5-6 with TRBJ2-3; TRBD2 might be the D (7 bases). CDR3 size: 16 residues. Germline lookup yields CDR1 SGHDT and CDR2 YYEEEE. V lost 1 base and J 4 bases, leaving 16 bases between the germline ends. This chain's CDR3 is CASSLMGRGGADTQYF. The CDR3 DNA is TGTGCCAGCAGCTTGATGGGCCGAGGGGGGGCAGATACGCAGTATTTT.

This clonotype was picked up many times. The chain has TRBV20-1 and TRBJ2-7; D is perhaps TRBD2 (6 bases). CDR1 and CDR2 (germline): DFQATT, SNEGSKA (reference sequence). This CDR3 is built from 14 residues. Between the trimmed V and J ends, which lost 6 bases and 1 base, there was a span of 16 bases. CDR3 sequence reads: CSALRAGGSYEQYF. In nucleotides, the CDR3 is TGCAGTGCCCTTAGGGCAGGAGGGTCCTACGAGCAGTACTTC.

This clonotype was counted at least ten times. The rearrangement uses TRBV12-3 or TRBV12-4 and TRBJ2-7; D gene ambiguous. The CDR3 sequence is 13 residues long. The V gene lost 1 base and the J gene lost 4 bases, with 8 bases spanning the gap. CDR3 region: CASSLEPDYEQYF. CDR3 nucleotides: TGTGCCAGCAGTTTAGAACCGGATTACGAGCAGTACTTC.

Worth noting for this clonotype: This may come from a read error, since a much larger clone is one base off. This sequence joins TRBV7-3 and TRBJ1-6; the D gene is possibly TRBD1 (5 bases). V shed 4 bases and J shed 8 bases, with 12 bases lying between them. The length of the CDR3 is 14 residues. Germline CDR1 reads SGHTA; CDR2 reads FQGTGA. CDR3 sequence (DNA): TGTGCCAGCAGCTCCAGGGCGCACGATTCACCCCTCCACTTT. Translating it yields CASSSRAHDSPLHF.

This clonotype has at least ten counts. The V and J genes are TRBV7-2 and TRBJ2-1; 13 bases map to TRBD2. The V gene end was trimmed by 2 bases and the J gene end by 6 bases; junction bases not matched to a gene: 1. There are 15 residues in the CDR3. Germline CDR1 reads SGHTA; CDR2 reads FQGNSA. The CDR3 is CASSLTSGGVNEQFF. For the CDR3, the DNA is TGTGCCAGCAGCTTAACTAGCGGGGGGGTCAATGAGCAGTTCTTC.

Many counts were recorded for this clonotype. This rearrangement joins TRBV27 to TRBJ2-5; 9 bases are a match to TRBD2. This CDR3 has 17 residues. The V gene's germline CDR1 is MNHEY and CDR2 SMNVEV (reference sequence). J was trimmed by 1 base and V by 5 bases; bases with no gene match: 11. For the CDR3, the DNA is TGTGCCAGCAGTCCGTTCCTGAGCGGGGGGACCCAAGAGACCCAGTACTTC. Its translation is CASSPFLSGGTQETQYF.

V usage is TRBV12-2 and J usage is TRBJ2-1; the D call in the table, TRBD1, was not verified against the DNA. TRBV12-2 is a pseudogene segment. The CDR3 spans 20 residues. The CDR3 loop is CASRVNPRVEGTGTYNEQFF. The CDR3, as DNA: TGTGCAAGTCGCGTAAATCCGCGGGTAGAAGGGACAGGGACCTACAATGAGCAGTTCTTC.

This clonotype appeared many times. This chain links TRBV18 with TRBJ2-3, with TRBD2 as a possible D gene (6 bases). The CDR3 has 15 amino acids. V lost 1 base and J 4 bases, leaving 12 bases between the germline ends. Germline V lookup: CDR1 KGHSH, CDR2 LQKENI. The CDR3 sequence: CASSPLGGVADTQYF. The CDR3 nucleotides are TGTGCCAGCTCACCACTGGGGGGAGTCGCAGATACGCAGTATTTT.

This clonotype came up many times. The V call is TRBV6-5, the J call TRBJ2-7; unclear D gene. V was trimmed by 6 bases and J by 2 bases, leaving 11 bases between them. The germline gives CDR1 MNHEY, CDR2 SVGAGI. The CDR3 loop spans 13 amino acids. For the CDR3, the DNA is TGTGCCAGCAGGCCCGCAACGCCCTACGAGCAGTACTTC. Protein: CASRPATPYEQYF.

There are many counts of this clonotype. V gene TRBV5-1 combines with J gene TRBJ1-3; D ambiguous. Germline CDR1 is SGHRS and CDR2 is YFSETQ. Trimming took off 0 bases at V and 3 bases at J, with 10 bases between the two ends. The CDR3 spans 15 residues. DNA of the CDR3: TGCGCCAGCAGCTTGGAGTACGGAGGTGGAAACACCATATATTTT. Translating it yields CASSLEYGGGNTIYF.

This clonotype was seen many times. The V and J genes are TRBV7-8 and TRBJ2-5; the match to TRBD1 covers 7 bases. The CDR3 consists of 16 residues. V gave up 1 base and J gave up 2 bases; unmatched junction bases: 7. Germline assignment: CDR1 SGHVS and CDR2 FQNEAQ. The DNA for the CDR3 is TGTGCCAGCAGCTTAGGTCTTCCAGGGGGTCAAGAGACCCAGTACTTC. It translates to CASSLGLPGGQETQYF.

The chain recombines TRBV5-1 with TRBJ2-4; 16 nucleotides agree with TRBD2. J gave up 3 bases and V 3 bases, and 12 bases lay outside the gene matches. CDR1 is SGHRS and CDR2 is YFSETQ in the germline V gene. This CDR3 has 20 amino acids. The CDR3 DNA follows: TGCGCCAGCAGCTCCGGGACTAGCGGGGGGGCTTTAGTCGTCAAAAACATTCAGTACTTC. Translating it yields CASSSGTSGGALVVKNIQYF. The full variable domain, with the rest looked up from reference TRBV5-1 and TRBJ2-4, is KAGVTQTPRYLIKTRGQQVTLSCSPISGHRSVSWYQQTPGQGLQFLFEYFSETQRNKGNFPGRFSGRQFSNSRSEMNVSTLELGDSALYLCASSSGTSGGALVVKNIQYFGAGTRLSVL.

The table lists this clonotype with many counts. The genes are TRBV11-2 and TRBJ2-2; D is perhaps TRBD1 or TRBD2 (5 bases each). Germline V gives CDR1 SGHAT, CDR2 FQNNGV. The V end lost 6 bases, the J end lost 3 bases, and 17 bases lay between the germline ends. The CDR3 is made up of 16 amino acids. CDR3 residues: CASRSTRDVYTGELFF. The CDR3 coding sequence is TGTGCCAGCAGATCCACCAGGGACGTGTACACCGGGGAGCTGTTTTTT.